The TCR beta chain described here comes from a study of naive and memory T cell subsets. Turning to this clonotype: Antigen specificity is unknown.

General study results and limits: Over 90% of naive TCR sequences appeared only once after error correction, unlike memory subsets.

The trim removed 6 bases at V and 8 bases at J, leaving 9 bases unmatched. The germline V gene encodes CDR1 SEHNR and CDR2 FQNEAQ (reference sequence). This CDR3 contains 14 residues. Both TRBC1 and TRBC2 were covered by a beta constant-region primer of two equimolar oligonucleotides. Ligated cDNA was amplified by four rounds of PCR with nested alpha and beta constant-region primers and SP2. TCRdb independently ran MiXCR on the UMI-ligation and nested PCR reads; one entry per CDR3 protein. Among 70,000 to 95,000 distinct CDR3 sequences listed, more than 6.5% were seen once. The source of this sequence is a human donor in good health. The genes are TRBV7-9 and TRBJ2-4; 8 nucleotides match TRBD1. Sequenced sample: central memory CD4+ T cells from blood. The CDR3 sequence: CASSQLDRADIQYF. The CDR3 DNA is TGTGCCAGCAGTCAACTGGACAGGGCGGACATTCAGTACTTC.